This entry describes one T cell receptor beta chain. There is no known antigen for this receptor. The input lacks base qualities; no much larger clone sits a single base away. For about six days, cells in the mixed lymphocyte reaction were kept in coculture at 37 degrees C. Responder PBMCs were labelled with CFSE and stimulator PBMCs with Violet Dye, then combined at a 1:1 ratio. Sorted unstimulated T cells and proliferating T cells recovered from mixed lymphocyte reactions were subjected to TCRbeta CDR3 sequencing. Fresh whole blood from about 10 HLA-typed healthy donors served as the source for isolating PBMCs. For TCR sequencing, responder T cells that had proliferated and were CFSE-low were FACS-sorted once the mixed lymphocyte reaction was over. The library was generated by the immunoSEQ multiplex PCR assay. Each sample had 90,000 to 100,000 TCR templates assayed by the deep sequencing platform. Genomic DNA extracted from sorted T cells was used for TCRbeta CDR3 sequencing. As for how the authors treated the data: The R programming language was used for clonal analysis of the TCRbeta CDR3 data. Comparing unstimulated samples against CFSE-low samples taken after the reaction was how alloreactive CD4+ and CD8+ clones were defined. Alloreactive CD4+ clones were assigned to regulatory or non-regulatory origin by matching sequences to sorted unstimulated Treg and non-Treg repertoires. Sourced from immuneACCESS, this table was stored by TCRdb with only in-frame sequences that have V and J called. A share of the clones is absent; for the studies checked, an unresolved V gene accounts for under half, and the remainder has no known explanation. V and J calls and clone size follow that table, whereas D and trimming were derived from the DNA. Counted in this sample were more than 13,000 clones; around 43% of them appeared once. Jointly, the top ten make up about 7.8% of the sample.

This entry is derived from a study of siplizumab effects on memory and regulatory T cells (dated by TCRdb to the late 2010s). For context, the study as a whole: Across roughly 8 responder-stimulator pairs, paired mixed lymphocyte reactions were conducted with siplizumab at approximately 0.97 ug/mL and without drug. The effect of the anti-CD2 antibody siplizumab on alloreactive T-cell subsets was examined in allogeneic mixed lymphocyte reactions constructed from human PBMCs. The full study reports these points: Roughly 80-97% of proliferating CD4+ or CD8+ clones could not be assigned a naive or memory phenotype. The suppressive function of proliferating Tregs from siplizumab cultures was not functionally confirmed. Unstimulated naive T cells appeared to be more diverse than memory T cells, and naive cells seemed to make a substantial contribution to the alloresponse. In reactions with siplizumab, an average of approximately 69% of mappable alloreactive CD4+ clones were Treg-derived, compared with around 30% in control reactions. The cumulative frequency of alloreactive sequences that could be traced back to unstimulated CD4+ memory T cells was significantly reduced by siplizumab. Because sequences at frequencies below about 10^-5 were poorly captured, only a minor fraction of alloreactive clones could be mapped back to unstimulated subsets.

The germline V gene specifies MDHEN as CDR1 and SYDVKM as CDR2. From cysteine to phenylalanine, the CDR3 is 14 amino acids long. Of the read, only the CDR3 DNA is kept; its 42 bases are in frame from base 1. Cut back by 3 bases and 8 bases, the V and J ends lie 13 bases apart. The V and J segments used are TRBV28 and TRBJ1-4, with the D gene call left open. Sequenced material: CFSE-low (dividing) CD4+ T cells sorted from an allogeneic mixed lymphocyte reaction. The sequence was obtained from a human donor in good health; the cells came from an allogeneic mixed lymphocyte reaction. Some clones in this sample may be carry-over from other donors' samples. In nucleotides, the sequence is TGTGCCAGCAGTTTTCCGGGCCTGGCAGAAAAACTGTTTTTT. Its product reads: CASSFPGLAEKLFF.